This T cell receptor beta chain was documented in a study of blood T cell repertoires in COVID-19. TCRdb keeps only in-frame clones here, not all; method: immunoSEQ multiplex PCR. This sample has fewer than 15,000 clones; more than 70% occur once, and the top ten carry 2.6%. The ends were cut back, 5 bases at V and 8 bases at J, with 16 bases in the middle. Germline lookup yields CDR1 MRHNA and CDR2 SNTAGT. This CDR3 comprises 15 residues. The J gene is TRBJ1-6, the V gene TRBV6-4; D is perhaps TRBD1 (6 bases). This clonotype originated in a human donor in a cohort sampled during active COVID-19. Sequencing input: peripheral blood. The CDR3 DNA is TGTGCCAGCAGTTCGACAGGCCGGGAGGATTCACCCCTCCACTTT. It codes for CASSSTGREDSPLHF.